One sample yielded the 8 T cell receptor beta chains listed below, sequenced in a study of T cell responses to AZD1222 COVID-19 vaccine. TCRdb's table, derived via immunoSEQ multiplex PCR, lists solely in-frame clones and lacks some. Of 110,000 to 150,000 clones in the sample, less than 95% were seen once. The sample in question was peripheral blood, obtained on day 0 of AZD1222 vaccination. The receptors come from an adult in good health.

This clone was detected only once. This chain joins TRBV11-1 and TRBJ1-6; no clear D. V lost 5 bases and J 4 bases, leaving 15 bases between the germline ends. The germline CDR1 and CDR2 sequences are SGHAT and FQDESV (reference sequence). The CDR3 has 16 amino acids. The CDR3 region has the DNA TGTGCCAGCAGCACTCGACATGGGTCTTATAATTCACCCCTCCACTTT. Translating it yields CASSTRHGSYNSPLHF.

The chain joins TRBV6-4 to TRBJ2-3; D is possibly TRBD2 (5 bases). The CDR3 spans 13 residues. Between the trimmed V and J ends, which lost 5 bases and 4 bases, there was a span of 10 bases. Germline values: CDR1 MRHNA, CDR2 SNTAGT. The CDR3 region has the DNA TGTGCCAGCAGTCCTACTAGATCAGATACGCAGTATTTT. Its translation: CASSPTRSDTQYF.

The sample holds a few counts of this clone. The chain combines TRBV28 with TRBJ2-1; D ambiguous. Germline CDR1 and CDR2: MDHEN and SYDVKM. CDR3 size: 11 residues. V lost 4 bases and J lost 12, with 10 bases in between. For the CDR3, the DNA is TGTGCCAGCAGTTCACGGCTAATGCAGTTCTTC. Amino acids: CASSSRLMQFF. The variable domain in full, with the rest retrieved from reference TRBV28 and TRBJ2-1, is DVKVTQSSRYLVKRTGEKVFLECVQDMDHENMFWYRQDPGLGLRLIYFSYDVKMKEKGDIPEGYSVSREKKERFSLILESASTNQTSMYLCASSSRLMQFFGPGTRLTVL.

The chain carries TRBV11-3 and TRBJ2-3; the match to TRBD1 covers 9 bases. The J segment lost 3 bases and the V segment lost 7 bases, leaving 5 bases of the junction unmatched. In germline, CDR1 is SGHNT, CDR2 YENEEA. The CDR3 has 14 residues. The CDR3 sequence is CASNDRGATDTQYF. CDR3 sequence (DNA): TGTGCCAGCAACGACAGGGGGGCAACAGATACGCAGTATTTT.

This sequence joins TRBV5-4 and TRBJ2-2; weak D call: TRBD2 (6 bases). Deletions cut 0 bases from V and 7 bases from J, with 13 bases between. The length of the CDR3 is 15 residues. The V gene's germline CDR1 is SGHNT and CDR2 YYREEE (reference sequence). The CDR3 loop is CASSLAGEVVGELFF. CDR3 DNA: TGTGCCAGCAGCTTGGCGGGGGAGGTGGTCGGGGAGCTGTTTTTT.

This clone was seen just once. The gene calls are TRBV6-5 and TRBJ1-4, with 8 bases aligning to TRBD1. CDR3 length: 14 amino acids. The germline V gene has CDR1 MNHEY and CDR2 SVGAGI. V dropped 6 bases and J dropped 6; count of bases not matched to a gene: 6. For the CDR3, the DNA is TGTGCCAGCAGGACCGACAGGGGATATGAAAAACTGTTTTTT. It specifies CASRTDRGYEKLFF.

The gene calls are TRBV4-1 and TRBJ1-1, with D possibly being TRBD1 (6 bases). This CDR3 comprises 14 residues. V lost 4 bases and J lost 6, with 15 bases in between. Germline loops: CDR1 MGHRA, CDR2 YSYEKL. CDR3 nucleotides: TGCGCCAGCAGCCGCACAGGGAAAGAGGCTGAAGCTTTCTTT. This gives the protein CASSRTGKEAEAFF.

On this clone: One end of the junction does not line up with germline, which may come from a read error. The chain recombines TRBV7-8 with TRBJ2-7, with D unclear. Germline V lookup: CDR1 SGHVS, CDR2 FQNEAQ. The CDR3 contains 17 residues. The chain's CDR3 is CASSLGVGQVLSHEQYF. CDR3 bases: TGTGCCAGCAGCTTAGGCGTTGGGCAGGTCCTCTCCCACGAGCAGTACTTC.